This T cell receptor (beta chain) was obtained from a study of control samples from healthy donors and cancer patients. Clones were sequenced by immunoSEQ multiplex PCR, and TCRdb holds only the in-frame ones, with some missing. The sample consists of about 31,000 clones, approximately 93% of them appearing once. Germline V gives CDR1 SGHKS, CDR2 YYEKEE (reference sequence). The CDR3 contains 15 residues. Trimming pared 2 bases from V and 5 bases from J, leaving 14 bases between. The clonotype comes from a man aged 55 to 69 in good health. The V and J genes are TRBV5-5 and TRBJ1-5; D is possibly TRBD1 (6 bases). Specimen: blood. The DNA of the CDR3 is TGTGCCAGCAGCTTAGACAGGCCCGGGGATCAGCCCCAGCATTTT. This translates into CASSLDRPGDQPQHF. Full variable domain (missing parts from reference TRBV5-5 and TRBJ1-5): DAGVTQSPTHLIKTRGQQVTLRCSPISGHKSVSWYQQVLGQGPQFIFQYYEKEERGRGNFPDRFSARQFPNYSSELNVNALLLGDSALYLCASSLDRPGDQPQHFGDGTRLSIL.